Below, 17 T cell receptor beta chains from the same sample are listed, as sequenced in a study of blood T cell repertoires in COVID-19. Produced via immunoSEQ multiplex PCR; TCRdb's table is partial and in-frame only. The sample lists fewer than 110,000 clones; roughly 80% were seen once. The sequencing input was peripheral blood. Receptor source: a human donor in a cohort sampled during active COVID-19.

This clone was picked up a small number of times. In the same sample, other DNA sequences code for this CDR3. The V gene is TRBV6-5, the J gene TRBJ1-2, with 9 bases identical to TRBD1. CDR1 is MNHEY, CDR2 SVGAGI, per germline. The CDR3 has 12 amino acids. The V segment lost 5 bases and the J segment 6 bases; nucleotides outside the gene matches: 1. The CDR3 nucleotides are TGTGCCAGCAGTCGGACAGGGGATGGCTACACCTTC. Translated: CASSRTGDGYTF.

The CDR3: CASSSVSYGYTF. The CDR3 DNA reads as TGTGCCAGTAGTTCCGTGTCCTATGGCTACACCTTC. The chain uses TRBV19 and TRBJ1-2; D is uncertain. Germline V CDR1 and CDR2: LNHDA, SQIVND (reference sequence). CDR3 size: 12 residues. Trimming cost V 5 bases and J 4 bases, with 8 bases left between them.

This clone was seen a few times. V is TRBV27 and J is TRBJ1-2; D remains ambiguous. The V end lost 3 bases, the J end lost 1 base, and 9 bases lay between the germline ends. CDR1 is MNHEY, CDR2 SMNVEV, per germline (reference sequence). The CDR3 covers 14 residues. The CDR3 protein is CASSFNGNNYGYTF. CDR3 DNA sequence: TGTGCCAGCAGTTTTAACGGGAATAACTATGGCTACACCTTC.

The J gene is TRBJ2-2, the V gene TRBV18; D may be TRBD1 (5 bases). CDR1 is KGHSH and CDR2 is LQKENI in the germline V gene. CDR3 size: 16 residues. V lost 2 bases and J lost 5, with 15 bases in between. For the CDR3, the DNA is TGTGCCAGCTCACCATGGGGTCAGGGAAAGACCGGGGAGCTGTTTTTT. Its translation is CASSPWGQGKTGELFF. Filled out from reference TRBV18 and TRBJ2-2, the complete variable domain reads NAGVMQNPRHLVRRRGQEARLRCSPMKGHSHVYWYRQLPEEGLKFMVYLQKENIIDESGMPKERFSAEFPKEGPSILRIQQVVRGDSAAYFCASSPWGQGKTGELFFGEGSRLTVL.

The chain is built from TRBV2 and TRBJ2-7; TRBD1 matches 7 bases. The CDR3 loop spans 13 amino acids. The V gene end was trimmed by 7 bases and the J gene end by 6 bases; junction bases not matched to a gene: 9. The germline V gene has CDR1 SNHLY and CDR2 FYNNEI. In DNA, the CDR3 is TGTGCCAGCAAACGGGCCACAGGGGTCGAGCAGTACGTC. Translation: CASKRATGVEQYV.

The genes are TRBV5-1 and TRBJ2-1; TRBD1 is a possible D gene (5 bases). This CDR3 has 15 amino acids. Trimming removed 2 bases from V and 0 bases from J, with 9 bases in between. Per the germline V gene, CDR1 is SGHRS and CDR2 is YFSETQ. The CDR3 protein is CASSFLDNSYNEQFF. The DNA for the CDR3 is TGCGCCAGCAGCTTTCTGGACAACTCCTACAATGAGCAGTTCTTC.

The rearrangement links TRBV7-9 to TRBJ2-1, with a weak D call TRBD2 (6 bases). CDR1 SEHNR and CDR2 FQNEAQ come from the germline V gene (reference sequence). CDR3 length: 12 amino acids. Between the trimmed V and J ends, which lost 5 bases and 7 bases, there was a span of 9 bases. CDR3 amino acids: CASSHRENEQFF. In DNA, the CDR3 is TGTGCCAGCAGCCACCGGGAGAATGAGCAGTTCTTC.

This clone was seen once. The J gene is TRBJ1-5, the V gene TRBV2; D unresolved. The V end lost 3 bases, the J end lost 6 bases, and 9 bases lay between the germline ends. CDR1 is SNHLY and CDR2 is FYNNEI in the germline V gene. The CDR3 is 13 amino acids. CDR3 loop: CASSDENIQPQHF. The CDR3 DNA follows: TGTGCCAGCAGTGATGAGAATATTCAGCCCCAGCATTTT.

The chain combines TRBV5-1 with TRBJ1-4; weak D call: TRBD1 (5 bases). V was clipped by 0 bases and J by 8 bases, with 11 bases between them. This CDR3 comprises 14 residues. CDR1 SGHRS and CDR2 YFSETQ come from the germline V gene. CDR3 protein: CASSLAREGEKLFF. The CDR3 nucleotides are TGCGCCAGCAGCTTGGCCAGGGAAGGGGAAAAACTGTTTTTT.

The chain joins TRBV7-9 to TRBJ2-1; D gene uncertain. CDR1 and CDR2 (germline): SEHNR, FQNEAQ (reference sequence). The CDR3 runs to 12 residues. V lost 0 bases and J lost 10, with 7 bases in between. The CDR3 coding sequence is TGTGCCAGCAGCTTAGCTGCCCGGGAGCAGTTCTTC. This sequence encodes CASSLAAREQFF.

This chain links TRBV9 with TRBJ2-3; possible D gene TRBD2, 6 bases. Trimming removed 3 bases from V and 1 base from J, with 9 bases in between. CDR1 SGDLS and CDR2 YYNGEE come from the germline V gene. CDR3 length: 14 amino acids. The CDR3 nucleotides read TGTGCCAGCAGCGCGGGAGCCGGCACAGATACGCAGTATTTT. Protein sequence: CASSAGAGTDTQYF.

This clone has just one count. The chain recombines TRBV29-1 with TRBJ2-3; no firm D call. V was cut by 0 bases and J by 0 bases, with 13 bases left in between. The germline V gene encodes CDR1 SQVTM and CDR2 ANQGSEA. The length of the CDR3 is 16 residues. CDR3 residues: CSVEDQLLRSTDTQYF. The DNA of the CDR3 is TGCAGCGTTGAAGATCAGTTGTTGCGGAGCACAGATACGCAGTATTTT.

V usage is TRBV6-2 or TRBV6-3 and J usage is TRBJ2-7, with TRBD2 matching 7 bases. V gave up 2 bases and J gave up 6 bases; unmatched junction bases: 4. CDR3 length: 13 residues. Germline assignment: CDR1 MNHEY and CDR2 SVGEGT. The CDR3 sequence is CASSYPLAIEQYF. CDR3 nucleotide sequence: TGTGCCAGCAGTTACCCACTAGCGATCGAGCAGTACTTC.

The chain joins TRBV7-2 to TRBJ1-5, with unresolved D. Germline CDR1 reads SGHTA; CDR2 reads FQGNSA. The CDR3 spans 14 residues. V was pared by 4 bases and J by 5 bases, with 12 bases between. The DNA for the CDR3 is TGTGCCAGCAGCTCCCCCGGGAGGTATCAGCCCCAGCATTTT. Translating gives CASSSPGRYQPQHF.

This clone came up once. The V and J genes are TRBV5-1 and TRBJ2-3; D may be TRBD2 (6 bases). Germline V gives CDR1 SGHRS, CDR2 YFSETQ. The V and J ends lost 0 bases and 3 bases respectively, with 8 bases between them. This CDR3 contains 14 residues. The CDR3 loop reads CASSLVEGTDTQYF. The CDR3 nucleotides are TGCGCCAGCAGCTTGGTGGAGGGAACAGATACGCAGTATTTT. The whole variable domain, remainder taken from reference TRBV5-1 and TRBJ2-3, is KAGVTQTPRYLIKTRGQQVTLSCSPISGHRSVSWYQQTPGQGLQFLFEYFSETQRNKGNFPGRFSGRQFSNSRSEMNVSTLELGDSALYLCASSLVEGTDTQYFGPGTRLTVL.

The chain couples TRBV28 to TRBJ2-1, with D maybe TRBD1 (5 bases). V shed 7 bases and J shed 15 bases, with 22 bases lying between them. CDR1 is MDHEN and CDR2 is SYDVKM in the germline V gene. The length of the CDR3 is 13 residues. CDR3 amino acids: CASIGGALNRRFF. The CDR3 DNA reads TGTGCCAGCATTGGCGGAGCCTTGAACAGGCGGTTCTTC.

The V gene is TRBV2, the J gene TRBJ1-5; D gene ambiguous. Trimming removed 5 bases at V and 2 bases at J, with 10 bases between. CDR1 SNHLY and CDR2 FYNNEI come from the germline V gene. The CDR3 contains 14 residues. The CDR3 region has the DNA TGTGCCAGCAGTCCCAGTCAAGGCAATCAGCCCCAGCATTTT. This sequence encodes CASSPSQGNQPQHF.